This T cell receptor (beta chain) was captured in a study of cytomegalovirus exposure and HLA in healthy donors. Whole-study context: About 80 million unique TCR sequences came from HLA-typed donors in an early release.

PCR involved 60 Vbeta and 13 Jbeta primers. Sequencing used immunoSEQ multiplex PCR; TCRdb keeps in-frame clones, though not all of them. This table holds 200,000 or so clones, 82% found once. Donors sampled were nominally healthy, though unrecorded immune exposures were likely. In its sample, this clone was seen once. Trimming took 1 base from V and 10 from J, leaving 6 bases between them. CDR3 length: 12 amino acids. The V gene's germline CDR1 is SGHKS and CDR2 YYEKEE (reference sequence). Sequences were obtained from PBMCs. This receptor was identified in a boy between 2 and 10 years old in good health and CMV-seronegative. The rearrangement links TRBV5-5 to TRBJ1-6; D gene unclear. The DNA for the CDR3 is TGTGCCAGCAGCTTGAATCGGTCACCCCTCCACTTT. This gives the protein CASSLNRSPLHF.